This T cell receptor (beta chain) was documented in a study of somatic mutations in cytotoxic T cells in rheumatoid arthritis listed by TCRdb under 2017. With regard to the full study: Patient peripheral blood (roughly 32 ml EDTA) was drawn right after diagnosis and before any treatment started. Sorted V beta1+ cells also underwent TCRB sequencing, and some V beta antibody-stained T-cell populations were flow-sorted at nearly 100% purity on a FACSAria II or Sony SH800. To characterize clonality, the study used TCRB deep sequencing while asking whether somatic mutations are carried by expanded CD8+ T-cell clones in newly diagnosed, untreated rheumatoid arthritis. For approximately 63 rheumatoid arthritis patients and 20 healthy controls, TCRB deep sequencing was carried out. Patients and controls did not essentially differ in median age, which was nearly identical between the groups. Here is what the overall study found, with its caveats: In about an eighth of the 65 patients, more than 20% of CD8+ cells belonged to the largest CD8+ clone, while several identical CD8+ TCRB sequences were shared between blood and synovial fluid. An increase of CD8+ clonality with age was seen in patients (Spearman r of about 0.45) but not in healthy controls. CD8+ T-cell clonality did not differ significantly between rheumatoid arthritis patients and age-matched healthy controls. The expanded CD8+ clones had unknown antigen targets, and not appearing in virus-specific databases did not rule out that they were virus-specific.

In the case of this clone: No cognate antigen has been identified for it. No per-base quality is available; no much larger clone lies one base away.

Flow cytometry confirmed the purity of CD4+ and CD8+ cells that had been isolated by positive magnetic bead selection on an AutoMACS. Initial screening for clonal expansions relied on flow cytometry with a TCR V beta antibody panel, after which sorted CD8+ fractions underwent TCRB deep sequencing for characterization. Peripheral blood mononuclear cells were isolated by Ficoll-Paque PLUS density gradient separation. DNA from CD4-enriched, CD8-enriched or PBMC samples was extracted using Nucleospin Tissue or Tissue XS kits and then quantified on a Qubit 2.0 fluorometer. Genomic DNA underwent TCRB CDR3 sequencing using the immunoSEQ assay. The paper's data handling went like this. Patient CD8+ clones larger than 1% were compared against published virus-specific TCRB sequences, and only a few matched. Nothing other than productive TCRB rearrangements was included in the analyses. A clone was defined by a unique TCRB CDR3 sequence, and clonality was computed as a productive clonality index based on Shannon entropy. The template counts of each clone relative to the total templates per sample were used to calculate repertoire overlap between two samples. V-gene usage measured by flow cytometry correlated with TCRB sequencing V-gene usage, with a Spearman r of roughly 0.67. In TCRdb, the immuneACCESS table is reduced to in-frame sequences with V and J assigned. These tables do not hold every clone; where another copy was compared, an unresolved V gene accounts for under half, and the others remain unexplained. From that table come the V and J calls and clone size; the DNA was used to work out D and trimming. The sample yields some 11,000 clones; 70% to 75% were counted once. Approximately 34% of the sample is in the top ten clones.

Sequencing was carried out using CD8+ T cells sorted from blood. This clonotype was sampled from an adult with rheumatoid arthritis.

The CDR3 loop reads CSVRGLAGGVDIQYF. The nucleotide sequence is TGCAGCGTAAGGGGACTAGCGGGGGGTGTTGACATTCAGTACTTC. The chain uses TRBV29-1 and TRBJ2-4; the junction holds 15 bases that match TRBD2. CDR1 is given as SQVTM and CDR2 as ANQGSEA, both from the germline V gene. Relative to germline, V is missing 6 bases and J is missing 8 bases, with 8 bases of the junction outside any gene match. CDR3 length: 15 amino acids, cysteine to phenylalanine. Only the CDR3 part of the read is kept: 45 bases, read in frame from the first base.